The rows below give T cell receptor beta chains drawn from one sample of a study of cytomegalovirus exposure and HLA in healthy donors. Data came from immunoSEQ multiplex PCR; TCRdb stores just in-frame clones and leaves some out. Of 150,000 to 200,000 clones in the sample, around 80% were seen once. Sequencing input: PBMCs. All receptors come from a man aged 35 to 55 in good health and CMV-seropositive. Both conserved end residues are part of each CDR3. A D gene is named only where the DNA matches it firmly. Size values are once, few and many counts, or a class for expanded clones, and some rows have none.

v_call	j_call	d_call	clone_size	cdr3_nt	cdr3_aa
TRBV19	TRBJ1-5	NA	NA	TGTGCCAGTAGTGCCAGGGTTGGTCAGCCCCAGCATTTT	CASSARVGQPQHF
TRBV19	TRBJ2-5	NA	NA	TGTGCCAGTAGTCTACAGGGCGGGGAGACCCAGTACTTC	CASSLQGGETQYF
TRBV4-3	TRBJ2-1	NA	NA	TGCGCCAGCAGCCAAGATCAGAGCGTTGGTGAGCAGTTCTTC	CASSQDQSVGEQFF
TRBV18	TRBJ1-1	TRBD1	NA	TGTGCCAGCTCACCAGGACGACAGGGATTCGGAGACACTGAAGCTTTCTTT	CASSPGRQGFGDTEAFF
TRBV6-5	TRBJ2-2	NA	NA	TGTGCCAGCAGTTACTTCGGCAGGGGGAACACCGGGGAGCTGTTTTTT	CASSYFGRGNTGELFF
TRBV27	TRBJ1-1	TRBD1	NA	TGTGCCACCCAAGTAGGGACAGGGGGCTTCATCACTGAAGCTTTCTTT	CATQVGTGGFITEAFF
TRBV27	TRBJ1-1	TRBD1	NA	TGTGCCAGCAGTGAACAGGGGGCGAGGAACACTGAAGCTTTCTTT	CASSEQGARNTEAFF
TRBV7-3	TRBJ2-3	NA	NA	TGTGCCAGCAGCCCCTGGCCCGAGACTAACACAGATACGCAGTATTTT	CASSPWPETNTDTQYF
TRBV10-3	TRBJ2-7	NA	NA	TGTGCCATCAGTTATCAGGCCTACGAGCAGTACTTC	CAISYQAYEQYF
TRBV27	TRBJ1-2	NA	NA	TGTGCCAGCAGCTACCACCCCAGAGGATCCTATGGCTACACCTTC	CASSYHPRGSYGYTF
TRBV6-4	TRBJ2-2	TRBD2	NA	TGTGCCAGCAGTCTACTAGCGGGAGTACGGACCGGGGAGCTGTTTTTT	CASSLLAGVRTGELFF
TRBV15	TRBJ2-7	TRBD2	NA	TGTGCCACCAGCAGAGATCCCGGACTAGGCTACGAGCAGTACTTC	CATSRDPGLGYEQYF
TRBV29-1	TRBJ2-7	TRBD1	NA	TGCAGCGCTTTGACAGGGGGCAACTACGAGCAGTACTTC	CSALTGGNYEQYF
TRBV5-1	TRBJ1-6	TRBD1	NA	TGCGCCAGCAGCTTGGGACAGGGGTACGGGTCACCCCTCCACTTT	CASSLGQGYGSPLHF
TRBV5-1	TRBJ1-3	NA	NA	TGCGCCAGCAGCTTGGGGGCAGTCCTCTCTGGAAACACCATATATTTT	CASSLGAVLSGNTIYF
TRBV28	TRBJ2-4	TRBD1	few	TGTGCCAGCAGCGTTCTGGGACAGGGAGGTAGGACCAAAAACATTCAGTACTTC	CASSVLGQGGRTKNIQYF
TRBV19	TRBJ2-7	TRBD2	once	TGTGCCAGTAGTTCCCGACTAGCGGGAGGATACGAGCAGTACTTC	CASSSRLAGGYEQYF
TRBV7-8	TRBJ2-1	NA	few	TGTGCCAGCAGCCCCCGGACTCTTCTCCTCGGGAATGAGCAGTTCTTC	CASSPRTLLLGNEQFF
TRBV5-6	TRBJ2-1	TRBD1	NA	TGTGCCAGCAGCCTAGGGACAGGGGCCCGGTGCACGCTCTTC	CASSLGTGARCTLF
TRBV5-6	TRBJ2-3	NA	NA	TGTGCCAGCAGCTATATGCGGGACAGTTTGGCAGATACGCAGTATTTT	CASSYMRDSLADTQYF
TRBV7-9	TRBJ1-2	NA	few	TGTGCCAGCAGCTTAGCCCTGGGGGCGTATGGCTACACCTTC	CASSLALGAYGYTF
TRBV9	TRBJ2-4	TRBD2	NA	TGTGCCAGCAGCTCTCGAGTAGCGGGACCCAAAAACATTCAGTACTTC	CASSSRVAGPKNIQYF
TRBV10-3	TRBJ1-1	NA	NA	TGTGCCATCAGTGCTGGGGGGGCCGGGAGGAACACTGAAGCTTTCTTT	CAISAGGAGRNTEAFF
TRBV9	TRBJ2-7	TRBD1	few	TGTGCCAGCAGCGTAGGCGTTGACAGGGCGGTCAACGAGCAGTACTTC	CASSVGVDRAVNEQYF
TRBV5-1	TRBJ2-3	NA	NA	TGCGCCAGCAGCCTGGGTTTGGGCGATACAGATACGCAGTATTTT	CASSLGLGDTDTQYF
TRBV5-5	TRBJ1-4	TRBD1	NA	TGTGCCAGCAGCGCCGGGACAGGGGGCCAGGGTGAAAAACTGTTTTTT	CASSAGTGGQGEKLFF
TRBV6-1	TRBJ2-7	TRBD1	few	TGTGCCAGCAGTGAAGGGGGACAGTTCTACGAGCAGTACTTC	CASSEGGQFYEQYF
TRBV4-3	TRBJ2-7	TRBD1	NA	TGCGCCAGCAGCCTCGGACAGGGGCCCCACGAGCAGTACTTC	CASSLGQGPHEQYF
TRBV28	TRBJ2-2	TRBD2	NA	TGTGCCAGCAGTTTACAGCGGGGCTCGACCGGGGAGCTGTTTTTT	CASSLQRGSTGELFF
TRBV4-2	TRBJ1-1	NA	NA	TGTGCCAGCAGCCCCCGGGGAGCTGGGAACACTGAAGCTTTCTTT	CASSPRGAGNTEAFF
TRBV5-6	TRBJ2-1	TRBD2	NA	TGTGCCAGCAGCTCCGAAGTAGCGGGAGGGCCAAGGGTTGGAAATGAGCAGTTCTTC	CASSSEVAGGPRVGNEQFF
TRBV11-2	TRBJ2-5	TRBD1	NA	TGTGCCAGCAGCGCAGACAGGGGTCCGATCGGGACCCAGTACTTC	CASSADRGPIGTQYF
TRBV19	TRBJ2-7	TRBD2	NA	TGTGCCAGTAAATTAGCGGGAGCCTACGAGCAGTACTTC	CASKLAGAYEQYF
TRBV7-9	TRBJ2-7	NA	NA	TGTGCCAGCAGCCCATACGGACAGCCACAAAGCTCCTACGAGCAGTACTTC	CASSPYGQPQSSYEQYF
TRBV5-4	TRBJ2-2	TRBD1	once	TGTGCCAGCAGCTTGCGACAGGGGGCCACCGGGGAGCTGTTTTTT	CASSLRQGATGELFF
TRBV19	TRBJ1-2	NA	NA	TGTGCCAGTAGTATAGGGGGGCAGGTTGGCTACACCTTC	CASSIGGQVGYTF
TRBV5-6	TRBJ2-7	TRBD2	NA	TGTGCCAGCACCGAGTGGGGGGGGTCCAGCGGGAGACCCTACGAGCAGTACTTC	CASTEWGGSSGRPYEQYF
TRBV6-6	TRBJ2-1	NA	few	TGTGCCAGCAGTGTGCCGGGGGAGCAGTTCTTC	CASSVPGEQFF
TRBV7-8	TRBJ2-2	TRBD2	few	TGTGCCAGCACCCCCGGTAGACTAGCGGGAGAAGGGGAGCTGTTTTTT	CASTPGRLAGEGELFF
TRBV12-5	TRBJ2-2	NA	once	TGTGCTAGTGGTTTGTCTGACACCGGGGAGCTGTTTTTT	CASGLSDTGELFF
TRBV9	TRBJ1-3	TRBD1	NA	TGTGCCAGCAGCGTATACAGGGGGCTGAGTGGAAACACCATATATTTT	CASSVYRGLSGNTIYF
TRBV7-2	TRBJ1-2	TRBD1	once	TGTGCCAGCAGCCATGGACAGGGGACGGGCTACACCTTC	CASSHGQGTGYTF
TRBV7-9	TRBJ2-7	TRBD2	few	TGTGCCAGCAGCTTAGAGGGACTATCCCCAAACGAGCAGTACTTC	CASSLEGLSPNEQYF
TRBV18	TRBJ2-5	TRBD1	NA	TGTGCCAGCTCACGAGATTCCGGTTTTGGGACAGGGCAGGGGGCCCAGTACTTC	CASSRDSGFGTGQGAQYF
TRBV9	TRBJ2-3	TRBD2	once	TGTGCCAGCAGCCCTAGCGGGAGAACAGATACGCAGTATTTT	CASSPSGRTDTQYF
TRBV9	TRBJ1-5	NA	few	TGTGCCAGCAGCGTAGACGGGTATCAGCCCCAGCATTTT	CASSVDGYQPQHF
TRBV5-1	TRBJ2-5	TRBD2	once	TGCGCCAGCAGCTTGGGTAGCGGGAGACCCGTAGAGACCCAGTACTTC	CASSLGSGRPVETQYF
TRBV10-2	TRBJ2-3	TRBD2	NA	TGCGCCAGCAGTGAGAGGGGCGGGGGGACAGATACGCAGTATTTT	CASSERGGGTDTQYF
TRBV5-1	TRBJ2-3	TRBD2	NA	TGCGCCAGCAGCTTAGGACTAGCGGAGAGCACAGATACGCAGTATTTT	CASSLGLAESTDTQYF
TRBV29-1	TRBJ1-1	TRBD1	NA	TGCAGCGTCCCGGGACAGCTGAACACTGAAGCTTTCTTT	CSVPGQLNTEAFF
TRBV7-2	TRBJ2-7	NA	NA	TGTGCCAGCAGCTTGGCTAGCATCCGGTACGAGCAGTACTTC	CASSLASIRYEQYF
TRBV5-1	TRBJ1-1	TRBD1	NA	TGCGCCAGCAGCCTGGACAGGGTGAACACTGAAGCTTTCTTT	CASSLDRVNTEAFF
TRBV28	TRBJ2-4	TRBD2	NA	TGTGCCAGCAGTCCGGGACTAGCGGTACTAGCCAAAAACATTCAGTACTTC	CASSPGLAVLAKNIQYF
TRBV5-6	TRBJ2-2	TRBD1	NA	TGTGCCAGCAGCTTTGACAGGGGCCTCACCGGGGAGCTGTTTTTT	CASSFDRGLTGELFF
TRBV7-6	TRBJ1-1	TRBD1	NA	TGTGCCAGCAGCCGCCTTGCCGGACAGGGAACCCTGAACACTGAAGCTTTCTTT	CASSRLAGQGTLNTEAFF
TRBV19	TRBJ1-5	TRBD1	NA	TGTGCCAGTAGCTCTCGATCGGGACAGGGGAATCAGCCCCAGCATTTT	CASSSRSGQGNQPQHF
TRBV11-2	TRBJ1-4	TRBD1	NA	TGTGCCAGCAGCTTGGGACAGGGTTCCGAAAAACTGTTTTTT	CASSLGQGSEKLFF
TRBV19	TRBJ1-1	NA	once	TGTGCCAGTAGTATACAGGGAACGGGGAACACTGAAGCTTTCTTT	CASSIQGTGNTEAFF
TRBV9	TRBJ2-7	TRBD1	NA	TGTGCCAGCAGCGTAGGGACAGGGGGCTCTAGCGGGAAAGGCGAGCAGTACTTC	CASSVGTGGSSGKGEQYF
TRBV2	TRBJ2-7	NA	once	TGTGCCAGCGCCCCGGGAAGCGGGCTCGCATTGCGGTACTTC	CASAPGSGLALRYF